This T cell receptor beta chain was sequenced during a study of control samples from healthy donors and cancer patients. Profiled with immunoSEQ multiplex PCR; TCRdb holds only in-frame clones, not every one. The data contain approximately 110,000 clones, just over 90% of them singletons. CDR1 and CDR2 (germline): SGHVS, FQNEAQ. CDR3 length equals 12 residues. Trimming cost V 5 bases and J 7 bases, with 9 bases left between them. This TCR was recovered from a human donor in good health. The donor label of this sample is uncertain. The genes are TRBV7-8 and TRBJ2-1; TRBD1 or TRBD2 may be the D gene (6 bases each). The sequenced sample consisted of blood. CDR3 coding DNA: TGTGCCAGCAGCCGGGGGCGAAATGAGCAGTTCTTC. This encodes CASSRGRNEQFF.